This is a list of T cell receptor beta chains from one sample in a study of T cell clonotyping in hematopoietic cell transplantation. Using immunoSEQ multiplex PCR, the repertoire was profiled, and TCRdb retains in-frame clones only, with some absent. This sample carries tens of thousands of clones, 85% to 95% of them seen once, and the ten largest clones take around 0.85%. Sequenced input: peripheral blood mononuclear cells. These receptors came from a woman between 50 and 59 years old in good health. Some clones in this sample may be carry-over from other donors' samples. CDR3s include the opening cysteine and the closing phenylalanine or tryptophan. The D gene is left open where the match is weak. Rows give clone size only sometimes, using once, few, many, or a class for an expanded clone.

v_call: TRBV11-3; d_call: TRBD2; clone_size: once; j_call: TRBJ2-2; cdr3_nt: TGTGCCAGCAGCCCCGGGACTAGCGGGGGGTACACCGGGGAGCTGTTTTTT; cdr3_aa: CASSPGTSGGYTGELFF
v_call: TRBV7-9; d_call: -; clone_size: few; j_call: TRBJ1-2; cdr3_nt: TGTGCCAGCACCTTCCTCGTCGGGCGGGGGCAGGGCTATGGCTACACCTTC; cdr3_aa: CASTFLVGRGQGYGYTF
v_call: TRBV19; d_call: -; clone_size: -; j_call: TRBJ1-5; cdr3_nt: TGTGCCAGTAGTATAGAGGGGAGCTTAGGAGGTCAGCCCCAGCATTTT; cdr3_aa: CASSIEGSLGGQPQHF
v_call: TRBV6-1; d_call: -; clone_size: -; j_call: TRBJ1-6; cdr3_nt: TGTGCCAGCAGTGACAGGGTCGGTAATTCACCCCTCCACTTT; cdr3_aa: CASSDRVGNSPLHF
v_call: TRBV7-2; d_call: TRBD1; clone_size: -; j_call: TRBJ2-7; cdr3_nt: TGTGCCAGCAGCCAAAGGGACAGGGTATACGAGCAGTACTTC; cdr3_aa: CASSQRDRVYEQYF
v_call: TRBV27; d_call: TRBD1; clone_size: -; j_call: TRBJ1-4; cdr3_nt: TGTGCCAGCAGCCGACAGGGATCAAGTGAAAAACTGTTTTTT; cdr3_aa: CASSRQGSSEKLFF
v_call: TRBV6-5; d_call: -; clone_size: once; j_call: TRBJ1-6; cdr3_nt: TGTGCCAGCAGTTACTTGGGGCAGGCGTATAGTTCACCCCTCCACTTT; cdr3_aa: CASSYLGQAYSSPLHF
v_call: TRBV7-3; d_call: TRBD2; clone_size: -; j_call: TRBJ2-6; cdr3_nt: TGTGCCAGCAGCCCCTGGACTAGCGGGGGCTCTGGGGCCAACGTCCTGACTTTC; cdr3_aa: CASSPWTSGGSGANVLTF
v_call: TRBV6-5; d_call: -; clone_size: -; j_call: TRBJ1-5; cdr3_nt: TGTGCCAGCAGTTACAGGGACAATCAGCCCCAGCATTTT; cdr3_aa: CASSYRDNQPQHF
v_call: TRBV19; d_call: -; clone_size: -; j_call: TRBJ1-5; cdr3_nt: TGTGCCAGTAAAGGGGAAAAATGGGATCAGCCCCAGCATTTT; cdr3_aa: CASKGEKWDQPQHF
v_call: TRBV2; d_call: TRBD1; clone_size: -; j_call: TRBJ2-7; cdr3_nt: TGTGCCAGCAGCCCCCTAGGGGCAGGGGGCAACGAGCAGTACTTC; cdr3_aa: CASSPLGAGGNEQYF
v_call: TRBV14; d_call: -; clone_size: -; j_call: TRBJ2-3; cdr3_nt: TGTGCCAGCAGCCCCCGGGACTTCCTTAGCACAGATACGCAGTATTTT; cdr3_aa: CASSPRDFLSTDTQYF
v_call: TRBV5-4; d_call: -; clone_size: -; j_call: TRBJ1-1; cdr3_nt: TGTGCCAGCAGCTCCGCAGGGCGCACTGAAGCTTTCTTT; cdr3_aa: CASSSAGRTEAFF
v_call: TRBV11-3; d_call: TRBD2; clone_size: once; j_call: TRBJ2-7; cdr3_nt: TGTGCCAGCAGCTTAGGGGCGGGGGACTACGAGCAGTACTTC; cdr3_aa: CASSLGAGDYEQYF
v_call: TRBV4-2; d_call: -; clone_size: -; j_call: TRBJ1-2; cdr3_nt: TGTGCCAGCAGCCAAGAACGAAGGGTAAGCTATGGCTACACCTTC; cdr3_aa: CASSQERRVSYGYTF
v_call: TRBV6-5; d_call: TRBD1; clone_size: -; j_call: TRBJ1-6; cdr3_nt: TGTGCCAGCAGACCTCCGACAGGGCAGTATTCACCCCTCCACTTT; cdr3_aa: CASRPPTGQYSPLHF
v_call: TRBV7-3; d_call: TRBD1; clone_size: -; j_call: TRBJ1-6; cdr3_nt: TGTGCCAGCAGTTGGGGGACAGGAGGATCACCCCTCCACTTT; cdr3_aa: CASSWGTGGSPLHF
v_call: TRBV11-3; d_call: -; clone_size: -; j_call: TRBJ1-1; cdr3_nt: TGTGCCAGCAGCGTCGGGACGGTGAACACTGAAGCTTTCTTT; cdr3_aa: CASSVGTVNTEAFF
v_call: TRBV19; d_call: -; clone_size: -; j_call: TRBJ1-6; cdr3_nt: TGTGCCAGTAGTGAAGTCCGAAATAATTCACCCCTCCACTTT; cdr3_aa: CASSEVRNNSPLHF
v_call: TRBV4-2; d_call: TRBD1; clone_size: -; j_call: TRBJ1-3; cdr3_nt: TGTGCCAGCAGCCAAGTTCAGGGGGCAGGAGGAAACACCATATATTTT; cdr3_aa: CASSQVQGAGGNTIYF
v_call: TRBV5-6; d_call: TRBD1; clone_size: -; j_call: TRBJ1-2; cdr3_nt: TGTGCCAGCAGCTTGGTAACAGGGGGCGCAGTTGGCTACACCTTC; cdr3_aa: CASSLVTGGAVGYTF
v_call: TRBV5-5; d_call: -; clone_size: -; j_call: TRBJ1-2; cdr3_nt: TGTGCCAGCAGCTTGATGCTGAGTGGCTATGGCTACACCTTC; cdr3_aa: CASSLMLSGYGYTF
v_call: TRBV19; d_call: -; clone_size: once; j_call: TRBJ2-7; cdr3_nt: TGTGCCAGTAGTCTGACGGGGTCCTACGAGCAGTACTTC; cdr3_aa: CASSLTGSYEQYF
v_call: TRBV2; d_call: -; clone_size: -; j_call: TRBJ1-5; cdr3_nt: TGTGCCAGCAGCCCCGGGCCCTCAAGGGATCAGCCCCAGCATTTT; cdr3_aa: CASSPGPSRDQPQHF
v_call: TRBV4-3; d_call: -; clone_size: -; j_call: TRBJ1-1; cdr3_nt: TGCGCCAGCAGCCAAGATCCAGATGGATTGGACACTGAAGCTTTCTTT; cdr3_aa: CASSQDPDGLDTEAFF
v_call: TRBV6-1; d_call: TRBD1; clone_size: -; j_call: TRBJ2-5; cdr3_nt: TGTGCCAGCAGACAGGGGGTTGGGGAGACCCAGTACTTC; cdr3_aa: CASRQGVGETQYF
v_call: TRBV28; d_call: -; clone_size: -; j_call: TRBJ2-7; cdr3_nt: TGTGCCAGCAGTTTACGGGACAAATTATACGAGCAGTACTTC; cdr3_aa: CASSLRDKLYEQYF
v_call: TRBV19; d_call: -; clone_size: -; j_call: TRBJ2-1; cdr3_nt: TGTGCCAGTGGGTACGGAAACGTCTACAATGAGCAGTTCTTC; cdr3_aa: CASGYGNVYNEQFF
v_call: TRBV10-2; d_call: -; clone_size: -; j_call: TRBJ2-2; cdr3_nt: TGCGCCAGCAGCGACAGCTACACCGGGGAGCTGTTTTTT; cdr3_aa: CASSDSYTGELFF
v_call: TRBV11-2; d_call: -; clone_size: -; j_call: TRBJ2-3; cdr3_nt: TGTGCCAGCAGCTTAGGTTTCTGGGACACAGATACGCAGTATTTT; cdr3_aa: CASSLGFWDTDTQYF
v_call: TRBV4-2; d_call: TRBD1; clone_size: -; j_call: TRBJ1-3; cdr3_nt: TGTGCCAGCAGCCAAGAGGGACAGAAAAACACCATATATTTT; cdr3_aa: CASSQEGQKNTIYF
v_call: TRBV7-8; d_call: TRBD1; clone_size: -; j_call: TRBJ2-7; cdr3_nt: TGTGCCAGCAGCTGGGGGACAGCTTACGAGCAGTACTTC; cdr3_aa: CASSWGTAYEQYF
v_call: TRBV5-1; d_call: -; clone_size: -; j_call: TRBJ2-7; cdr3_nt: TGCGCCAGCAGCCCCCCAGGTAGCGAGCAGTACTTC; cdr3_aa: CASSPPGSEQYF
v_call: TRBV13; d_call: -; clone_size: -; j_call: TRBJ2-1; cdr3_nt: TGTGCCAGCAGCTTAGAGGCCAATGAGCAGTTCTTC; cdr3_aa: CASSLEANEQFF
v_call: TRBV6-7; d_call: -; clone_size: -; j_call: TRBJ1-2; cdr3_nt: TGTGCCAGCAGTTGCTCAGGGCGTATCTATGGCTACACCTTC; cdr3_aa: CASSCSGRIYGYTF
v_call: TRBV9; d_call: -; clone_size: once; j_call: TRBJ1-1; cdr3_nt: TGTGCCAGCAGCGTAGTAGGAGACCTGAACACTGAAGCTTTCTTT; cdr3_aa: CASSVVGDLNTEAFF
v_call: TRBV19; d_call: -; clone_size: -; j_call: TRBJ1-2; cdr3_nt: TGTGCCAGTAGTATAGGGCCGGCAGGGGCCTATGGCTACACCTTC; cdr3_aa: CASSIGPAGAYGYTF
v_call: TRBV7-9; d_call: -; clone_size: -; j_call: TRBJ1-1; cdr3_nt: TGTGCCAGCAGCTTAGGTCGGGAAGCTTTCTTT; cdr3_aa: CASSLGREAFF
v_call: TRBV5-1; d_call: -; clone_size: -; j_call: TRBJ1-2; cdr3_nt: TGCGCCAGCAGCCCGCTTTTAGGGGCGCAAGGCTACACCTTC; cdr3_aa: CASSPLLGAQGYTF
v_call: TRBV2; d_call: -; clone_size: -; j_call: TRBJ1-3; cdr3_nt: TGTGCCAGCAGTGAACAGAGCTCTGGAAACACCATATATTTT; cdr3_aa: CASSEQSSGNTIYF
v_call: TRBV6-1; d_call: -; clone_size: -; j_call: TRBJ1-2; cdr3_nt: TGTGCCAGCAGTAGGGACCCGGGCTGGGAGTACTACACCTTC; cdr3_aa: CASSRDPGWEYYTF
v_call: TRBV2; d_call: TRBD1; clone_size: -; j_call: TRBJ1-4; cdr3_nt: TGTGCCAGCAGGCCGGGACAGACCAATGAAAAACTGTTTTTT; cdr3_aa: CASRPGQTNEKLFF
v_call: TRBV4-2; d_call: TRBD2; clone_size: -; j_call: TRBJ2-5; cdr3_nt: TGTGCCAGCAGCCAGGAAGGACTAGCGGGCGGCCCATGGGAAGAGACCCAGTACTTC; cdr3_aa: CASSQEGLAGGPWEETQYF
v_call: TRBV6-5; d_call: TRBD1; clone_size: -; j_call: TRBJ1-4; cdr3_nt: TGTGCCAGCAGTTTTCGACAGGGAGGCGAAAAACTGTTTTTT; cdr3_aa: CASSFRQGGEKLFF
v_call: TRBV27; d_call: -; clone_size: -; j_call: TRBJ1-1; cdr3_nt: TGTGCCAGCAGTAGGGACGATAACACTGAAGCTTTCTTT; cdr3_aa: CASSRDDNTEAFF
v_call: TRBV7-9; d_call: -; clone_size: -; j_call: TRBJ2-7; cdr3_nt: TGTGCCAGCAGCTTTGGTTTCGCGCAACGGCAGTACTTC; cdr3_aa: CASSFGFAQRQYF
v_call: TRBV5-1; d_call: TRBD2; clone_size: -; j_call: TRBJ2-3; cdr3_nt: TGCGCCAGCAGCTTGACAACTAGCGGGGGACCAGATACGCAGTATTTT; cdr3_aa: CASSLTTSGGPDTQYF
v_call: TRBV29-1; d_call: -; clone_size: -; j_call: TRBJ2-3; cdr3_nt: TGCAGCGTCGAAGGGGCAGACTTCACAGATACGCAGTATTTT; cdr3_aa: CSVEGADFTDTQYF
v_call: TRBV19; d_call: -; clone_size: -; j_call: TRBJ1-1; cdr3_nt: TGTGCCAGTAGTCCCAGGAATTCGGGCACTGAAGCTTTCTTT; cdr3_aa: CASSPRNSGTEAFF
v_call: TRBV6-6; d_call: -; clone_size: few; j_call: TRBJ2-7; cdr3_nt: TGTGCCAGCAGCCCATCCGACTCTATCCCTCGACAGTACTTC; cdr3_aa: CASSPSDSIPRQYF
v_call: TRBV4-2; d_call: -; clone_size: -; j_call: TRBJ2-7; cdr3_nt: TGTGCCAGCAGCCAAGTGAAGGGTTGGCCCTACGAGCAGTACTTC; cdr3_aa: CASSQVKGWPYEQYF
v_call: TRBV6-5; d_call: TRBD1; clone_size: -; j_call: TRBJ1-1; cdr3_nt: TGTGCCAGCACCCGAACAGGGGACCTGGTCGCTTTCTTT; cdr3_aa: CASTRTGDLVAFF
v_call: TRBV7-2; d_call: -; clone_size: -; j_call: TRBJ2-7; cdr3_nt: TGTGCCAGCAGCTTAGTCAGGGGTGTGTTGGGGTCCTACGAGCAGTACTTC; cdr3_aa: CASSLVRGVLGSYEQYF
v_call: TRBV4-3; d_call: TRBD2; clone_size: -; j_call: TRBJ2-3; cdr3_nt: TGCGCCAGCAGCCAAGATCGGGGGGTGACTAAGATCACAGATACGCAGTATTTT; cdr3_aa: CASSQDRGVTKITDTQYF
v_call: TRBV7-7; d_call: -; clone_size: -; j_call: TRBJ2-5; cdr3_nt: TGTGCCAGCAGCTTAGGTACAGGGGAGACCCAGTACTTC; cdr3_aa: CASSLGTGETQYF